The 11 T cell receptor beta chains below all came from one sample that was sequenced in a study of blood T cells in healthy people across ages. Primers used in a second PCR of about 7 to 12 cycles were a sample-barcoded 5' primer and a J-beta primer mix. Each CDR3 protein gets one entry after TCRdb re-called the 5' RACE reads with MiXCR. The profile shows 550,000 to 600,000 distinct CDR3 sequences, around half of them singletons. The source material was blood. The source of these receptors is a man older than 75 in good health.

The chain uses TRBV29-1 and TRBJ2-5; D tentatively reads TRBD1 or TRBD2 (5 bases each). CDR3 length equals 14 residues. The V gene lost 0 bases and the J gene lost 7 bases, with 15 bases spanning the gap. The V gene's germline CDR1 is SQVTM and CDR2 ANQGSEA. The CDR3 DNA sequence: TGCAGCGTTGAAGATCTTCAGGGTCGGGGGACCCAGTACTTC. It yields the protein CSVEDLQGRGTQYF. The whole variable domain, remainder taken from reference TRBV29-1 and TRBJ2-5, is SAVISQKPSRDICQRGTSLTIQCQVDSQVTMMFWYRQQPGQSLTLIATANQGSEATYESGFVIDKFPISRPNLTFSTLTVSNMSPEDSSIYLCSVEDLQGRGTQYFGPGTRLLVL.

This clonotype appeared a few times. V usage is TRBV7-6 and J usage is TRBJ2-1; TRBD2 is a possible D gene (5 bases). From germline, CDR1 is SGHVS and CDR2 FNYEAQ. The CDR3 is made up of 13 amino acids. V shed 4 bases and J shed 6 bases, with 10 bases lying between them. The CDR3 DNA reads TGTGCCAGCAGCTGGAGGACGGCCAATGAGCAGTTCTTC. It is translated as CASSWRTANEQFF.

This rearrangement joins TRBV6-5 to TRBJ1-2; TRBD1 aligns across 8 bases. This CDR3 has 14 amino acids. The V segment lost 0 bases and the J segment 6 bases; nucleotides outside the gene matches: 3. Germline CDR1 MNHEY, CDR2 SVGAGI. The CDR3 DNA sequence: TGTGCCAGCAGTTACTCAGGACAGGGTCATGGCTACACCTTC. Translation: CASSYSGQGHGYTF.

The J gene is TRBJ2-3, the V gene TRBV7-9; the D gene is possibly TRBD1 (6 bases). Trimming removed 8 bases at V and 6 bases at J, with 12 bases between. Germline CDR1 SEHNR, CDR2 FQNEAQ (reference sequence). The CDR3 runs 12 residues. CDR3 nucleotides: TGTGCCAGCCAACAAACAGGGGATACGCAGTATTTT. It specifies CASQQTGDTQYF.

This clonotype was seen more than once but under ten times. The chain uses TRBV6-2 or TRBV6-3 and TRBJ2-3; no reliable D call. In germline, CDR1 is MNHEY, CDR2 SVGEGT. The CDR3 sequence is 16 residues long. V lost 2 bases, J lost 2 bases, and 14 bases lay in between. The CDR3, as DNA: TGTGCCAGCAGTTACGCCGCAGGCTCATTCACAGATACGCAGTATTTT. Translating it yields CASSYAAGSFTDTQYF.

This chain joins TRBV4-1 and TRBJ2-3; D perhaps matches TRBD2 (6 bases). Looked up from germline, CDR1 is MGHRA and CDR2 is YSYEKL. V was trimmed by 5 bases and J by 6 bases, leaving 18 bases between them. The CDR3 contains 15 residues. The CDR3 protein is CASSVTINRGDTQYF. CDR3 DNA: TGCGCCAGCAGCGTAACGATCAATCGGGGGGATACGCAGTATTTT.

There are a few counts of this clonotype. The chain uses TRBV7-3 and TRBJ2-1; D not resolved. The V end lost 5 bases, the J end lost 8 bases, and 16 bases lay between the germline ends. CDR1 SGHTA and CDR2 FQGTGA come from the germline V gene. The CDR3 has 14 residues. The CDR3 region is CASSPNDRRDEQFF. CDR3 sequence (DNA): TGTGCCAGCAGCCCGAACGACCGACGGGATGAGCAGTTCTTC.

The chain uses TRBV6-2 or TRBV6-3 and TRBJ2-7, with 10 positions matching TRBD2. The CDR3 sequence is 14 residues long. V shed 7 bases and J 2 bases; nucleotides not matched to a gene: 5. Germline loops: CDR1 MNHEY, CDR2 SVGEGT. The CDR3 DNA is TGTGCCAGCAAGAGTAGCGGGGGGACCTACGAGCAGTACTTC. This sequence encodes CASKSSGGTYEQYF.

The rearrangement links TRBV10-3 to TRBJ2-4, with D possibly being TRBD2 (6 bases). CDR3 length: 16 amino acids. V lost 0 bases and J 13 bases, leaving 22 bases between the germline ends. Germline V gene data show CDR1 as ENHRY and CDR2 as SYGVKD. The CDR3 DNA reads TGTGCCATCAGTGAGTCGCCACGGGAGCCTGACTATGAGCAGTACTTC. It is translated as CAISESPREPDYEQYF.

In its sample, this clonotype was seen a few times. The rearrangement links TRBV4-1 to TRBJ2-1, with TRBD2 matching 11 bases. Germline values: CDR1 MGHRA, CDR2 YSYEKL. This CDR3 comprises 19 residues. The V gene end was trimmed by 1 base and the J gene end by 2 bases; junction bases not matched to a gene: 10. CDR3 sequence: CASSQVRIAGGRPYNEQFF. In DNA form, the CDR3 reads TGCGCCAGCAGCCAAGTAAGGATAGCGGGGGGGCGGCCCTACAATGAGCAGTTCTTC.

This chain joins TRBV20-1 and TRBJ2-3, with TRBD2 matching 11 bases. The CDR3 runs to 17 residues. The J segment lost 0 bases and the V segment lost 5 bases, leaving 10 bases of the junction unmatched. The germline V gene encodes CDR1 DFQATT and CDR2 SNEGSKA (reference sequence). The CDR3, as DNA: TGCAGTGCTGACACCGGGACTAGCGGAGGGAGCACAGATACGCAGTATTTT. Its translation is CSADTGTSGGSTDTQYF.